Following are 27 T cell receptor beta chains from one sample sequenced in a study of blood T cell repertoires in COVID-19. Only in-frame clones appear in the TCRdb table, and some are missing; sequencing was by immunoSEQ multiplex PCR. The top ten clones hold just over 0.55% of a sample with 150,000 or so clones, about 80% of them seen once. What was sequenced was peripheral blood. These receptors were obtained from a man between 60 and 75 years old with acute or convalescent COVID-19.

This sequence joins TRBV24-1 and TRBJ2-1; possibly TRBD2 for D (6 bases). This CDR3 spans 12 amino acids. Germline V gene lookup returns CDR1 KGHDR and CDR2 SFDVKD. V gave up 8 bases and J gave up 11 bases, with 15 bases separating them. The CDR3 sequence is CATNGLGGKQFF. CDR3 sequence (DNA): TGTGCCACCAATGGACTGGGGGGTAAGCAGTTCTTC.

This chain links TRBV25-1 with TRBJ2-7, with D possibly matching TRBD1 (6 bases). Germline CDR1 and CDR2: MGHDK and SYGVNS. CDR3 size: 15 residues. V was trimmed by 6 bases and J by 2 bases, leaving 17 bases between them. CDR3 nucleotides: TGTGCCAGCAGCTCCGTTGGGGCAGGGGCCTACGAGCAGTACTTC. This codes for CASSSVGAGAYEQYF.

This clone showed up just once. This chain links TRBV5-1 with TRBJ1-2; D remains unclear. The CDR3 loop spans 13 amino acids. Trimming pared 2 bases from V and 7 bases from J, leaving 12 bases between. The germline gives CDR1 SGHRS, CDR2 YFSETQ. The DNA of the CDR3 is TGCGCCAGCAGCTTCGGTGAGGGCTCTGGCTACACCTTC. It is translated as CASSFGEGSGYTF.

The gene calls are TRBV27 and TRBJ2-2, with TRBD1 matching over 11 bases. The trim removed 3 bases at V and 6 bases at J, leaving 3 bases unmatched. CDR3 length: 15 residues. Looked up from germline, CDR1 is MNHEY and CDR2 is SMNVEV (reference sequence). This CDR3 reads CASSLGTGGAGELFF. The CDR3 nucleotides read TGTGCCAGCAGTTTGGGGACAGGGGGGGCCGGGGAGCTGTTTTTT.

V and J are TRBV25-1 and TRBJ1-1; unclear D gene. The V end lost 5 bases, the J end lost 2 bases, and 3 bases lay between the germline ends. The CDR3 runs to 11 residues. Germline lookup yields CDR1 MGHDK and CDR2 SYGVNS. CDR3: CASSSNTEAFF. The CDR3 DNA follows: TGTGCCAGCAGTTCTAACACTGAAGCTTTCTTT.

The chain recombines TRBV29-1 with TRBJ2-2, with D tentatively TRBD1 or TRBD2 (6 bases each). The ends were cut back, 6 bases at V and 7 bases at J, with 12 bases in the middle. In germline, CDR1 is SQVTM, CDR2 ANQGSEA. CDR3 length equals 12 residues. CDR3 protein: CSVEQGGGELFF. CDR3 nucleotides: TGCAGCGTGGAACAGGGAGGCGGGGAGCTGTTTTTT.

This clone was detected a few times. The chain is built from TRBV27 and TRBJ1-4; D gene uncertain. Germline V gene sequence: CDR1 MNHEY, CDR2 SMNVEV (reference sequence). V lost 6 bases, J lost 0 bases, and 11 bases lay in between. The CDR3 totals 15 residues. The CDR3 protein is CASRGGASTNEKLFF. CDR3 bases: TGTGCCAGCAGGGGAGGAGCTTCAACTAATGAAAAACTGTTTTTT.

V and J are TRBV30 and TRBJ1-5; the D is unclear. Trimming left V 2 bases short and J 3 bases short, with 17 bases between. CDR3 length equals 16 residues. From germline, CDR1 is GTSNPN and CDR2 SVGIG (reference sequence). CDR3 coding DNA: TGTGCCTGGAGTCTCTCGTGGTCGGGAATCAATCAGCCCCAGCATTTT. Amino acid sequence: CAWSLSWSGINQPQHF.

The chain has TRBV2 and TRBJ2-5, with TRBD1 matching 8 bases. The CDR3 is 13 amino acids. The junction had 4 bases not matched to a gene; V was cut back by 5 bases and J by 5 bases. Germline V gene sequence: CDR1 SNHLY, CDR2 FYNNEI. The CDR3 reads CASSMTGVETQYF. As DNA, the CDR3 is TGTGCCAGCAGTATGACAGGGGTCGAGACCCAGTACTTC.

This CDR3 is CASSLGQGRVTEAFF. DNA for the CDR3: TGTGCCAGTAGTCTTGGACAGGGGAGGGTCACTGAAGCTTTCTTT. The V gene is TRBV19, the J gene TRBJ1-1; 9 bases align to TRBD1. CDR1 LNHDA and CDR2 SQIVND come from the germline V gene (reference sequence). The CDR3 has 15 amino acids. The V segment lost 5 bases and the J segment 4 bases; nucleotides outside the gene matches: 8. Together with reference TRBV19 and TRBJ1-1, the CDR3 gives the full variable domain: DGGITQSPKYLFRKEGQNVTLSCEQNLNHDAMYWYRQDPGQGLRLIYYSQIVNDFQKGDIAEGYSVSREKKESFPLTVTSAQKNPTAFYLCASSLGQGRVTEAFFGQGTRLTVV.

The chain carries TRBV19 and TRBJ1-6; D may be TRBD1 (6 bases). This CDR3 region has 14 residues. The ends were cut back, 5 bases at V and 11 bases at J, with 16 bases in the middle. CDR1 and CDR2 from the germline V gene are LNHDA and SQIVND (reference sequence). CDR3 in DNA: TGTGCCAGTAGTGCCTCAGGGGCCGGGACACCCCTCCACTTT. It translates to CASSASGAGTPLHF.

This chain connects TRBV29-1 to TRBJ2-7; TRBD2 is a possible D gene (5 bases). V lost 4 bases, J lost 5 bases, and 15 bases lay in between. Per the germline V gene, CDR1 is SQVTM and CDR2 is ANQGSEA. There are 13 residues in the CDR3. The CDR3 nucleotides read TGCAGCGTTGCTAGCCCGGGTATGGACGAGCAGTACTTC. Its translation: CSVASPGMDEQYF.

The V call is TRBV5-6, the J call TRBJ2-7, with 7 bases aligning to TRBD1. J gave up 0 bases and V 7 bases, and 4 bases lay outside the gene matches. The CDR3 has 13 residues. The V gene's germline CDR1 is SGHDT and CDR2 YYEEEE. The CDR3 region is CASYDRASYEQYF. The CDR3 nucleotides read TGTGCCAGCTACGACAGGGCCTCCTACGAGCAGTACTTC.

The J gene is TRBJ1-5, the V gene TRBV15, with 9 positions matching TRBD1. V dropped 8 bases and J dropped 8; count of bases not matched to a gene: 16. The CDR3 is made up of 16 amino acids. From germline, CDR1 is LNHNV and CDR2 YYDKDF (reference sequence). The CDR3 sequence: CATSPGGTGQSKPQHF. In DNA form, the CDR3 reads TGTGCCACCTCTCCGGGGGGGACAGGGCAGTCTAAGCCCCAGCATTTT.

The chain employs TRBV7-2 and TRBJ2-5, with 13 bases that match TRBD2. The CDR3 contains 15 residues. CDR1 is SGHTA, CDR2 FQGNSA, per germline. V dropped 5 bases and J dropped 7; count of bases not matched to a gene: 7. The CDR3 DNA is TGTGCCAGCAGCCCCGGGACTAGCGGGATGGGGACCCAGTACTTC. Its translation: CASSPGTSGMGTQYF.

This clone was observed a single time. The chain has TRBV6-5 and TRBJ1-5; TRBD1 might be the D (5 bases). The CDR3 is 12 residues long. The germline V gene encodes CDR1 MNHEY and CDR2 SVGAGI. V was trimmed by 5 bases and J by 9 bases, leaving 11 bases between them. The CDR3 here is CASSQQGAPQHF. CDR3 sequence (DNA): TGTGCCAGCAGTCAGCAGGGTGCGCCCCAGCATTTT.

The gene calls are TRBV7-2 and TRBJ2-5; D is uncertain. CDR1 SGHTA and CDR2 FQGNSA come from the germline V gene. V lost 4 bases, J lost 2 bases, and 8 bases lay in between. The CDR3 covers 13 residues. The CDR3 spells CASSWSKQETQYF. The CDR3 DNA reads TGTGCCAGCAGCTGGAGTAAGCAAGAGACCCAGTACTTC.

The chain is built from TRBV7-3 and TRBJ1-1; maybe TRBD1 (5 bases). V shed 5 bases and J shed 1 base, with 11 bases lying between them. Germline values: CDR1 SGHTA, CDR2 FQGTGA. This CDR3 contains 14 residues. The CDR3: CASSPGRGNTEAFF. The CDR3 DNA reads TGTGCCAGCAGCCCAGGAAGGGGGAACACTGAAGCTTTCTTT. The complete variable domain, with remaining parts taken from reference TRBV7-3 and TRBJ1-1, reads GAGVSQTPSNKVTEKGKYVELRCDPISGHTALYWYRQSLGQGPEFLIYFQGTGAADDSGLPNDRFFAVRPEGSVSTLKIQRTERGDSAVYLCASSPGRGNTEAFFGQGTRLTVV.

The rearrangement joins TRBV18 to TRBJ1-2; TRBD1 matches 7 bases. The V segment lost 3 bases and the J segment 2 bases; nucleotides outside the gene matches: 21. Per the germline V gene, CDR1 is KGHSH and CDR2 is LQKENI. This CDR3 has 20 amino acids. The CDR3 reads CASSPWTQAGTDSKNYGYTF. CDR3 nucleotides: TGTGCCAGCTCACCGTGGACACAAGCCGGGACAGACTCGAAAAACTATGGCTACACCTTC.

This chain joins TRBV4-1 and TRBJ1-4, with TRBD1 identical over 8 bases. Germline V lookup: CDR1 MGHRA, CDR2 YSYEKL. The CDR3 has 19 residues. After removal of 4 bases from V and 0 bases from J, the junction contained 13 bases not matched to a gene. CDR3 sequence (DNA): TGCGCCAGCAGCCTAAGCCCGGGGACAGGCGCTTCAACTAATGAAAAACTGTTTTTT. Translated, it gives CASSLSPGTGASTNEKLFF.

This clone was picked up a small number of times. The chain recombines TRBV7-2 with TRBJ2-1; 12 nucleotides line up with TRBD2. V was pared by 5 bases and J by 5 bases, with 4 bases of the junction left unmatched. The CDR3 has 15 amino acids. CDR1 is SGHTA, CDR2 FQGNSA, per germline. The CDR3 nucleotides read TGTGCCAGCAGCCTCTGGACTAGCGGGAACAATGAGCAGTTCTTC. It yields the protein CASSLWTSGNNEQFF.

V and J are TRBV10-3 and TRBJ2-7, with 10 bases aligning to TRBD2. The CDR3 is 16 amino acids. Looked up from germline, CDR1 is ENHRY and CDR2 is SYGVKD. V trimming: 3 bases; J trimming: 3 bases; junction bases outside the gene matches: 8. The CDR3, as DNA: TGTGCCATCAGTGACCCGTGGGCTAGCGGGAGCTACGAGCAGTACTTC. Amino acids: CAISDPWASGSYEQYF.

The V gene is TRBV9, the J gene TRBJ2-1, with 8 bases that match TRBD2. This CDR3 has 16 residues. CDR1 is SGDLS and CDR2 is YYNGEE in the germline V gene. V lost 4 bases and J lost 3; bases outside the gene matches: 9. The CDR3, as DNA: TGTGCCAGCAGCCCCTTAGAGAGCGGGGGCTACAATGAGCAGTTCTTC. This gives the protein CASSPLESGGYNEQFF.

The chain joins TRBV29-1 to TRBJ2-3, with 8 bases matching TRBD1. The CDR3 extends over 14 amino acids. V shed 5 bases and J 7 bases; nucleotides not matched to a gene: 11. Germline V CDR1 and CDR2: SQVTM, ANQGSEA. The CDR3 loop is CSVRQDREGHTQYF. The CDR3 DNA is TGCAGCGTTCGACAGGACAGGGAAGGACATACGCAGTATTTT.

The gene calls are TRBV18 and TRBJ1-3; maybe TRBD1 (5 bases). The CDR3 runs to 16 residues. Between the trimmed V and J ends, which lost 3 bases and 0 bases, there was a span of 12 bases. The germline V gene has CDR1 KGHSH and CDR2 LQKENI. The CDR3 reads CASSPQGISSGNTIYF. As DNA, the CDR3 is TGTGCCAGCTCACCCCAGGGAATCAGCTCTGGAAACACCATATATTTT.

The chain carries TRBV7-2 and TRBJ2-5; 10 bases fit TRBD2. CDR1 SGHTA and CDR2 FQGNSA come from the germline V gene. J lost 2 bases, V lost 8 bases, and 14 bases had no gene match. CDR3 length equals 17 residues. The CDR3 DNA sequence: TGTGCCAGCCGTAAAGGGGTAGCGGGGGGCCTTCAAGAGACCCAGTACTTC. As protein: CASRKGVAGGLQETQYF. The full variable domain, with the rest looked up from reference TRBV7-2 and TRBJ2-5, is GAGVSQSPSNKVTEKGKDVELRCDPISGHTALYWYRQSLGQGLEFLIYFQGNSAPDKSGLPSDRFSAERTGGSVSTLTIQRTQQEDSAVYLCASRKGVAGGLQETQYFGPGTRLLVL.

The chain combines TRBV6-5 with TRBJ1-4; D might be TRBD1 (6 bases). Deletions cut 4 bases from V and 7 bases from J, with 19 bases between. The CDR3 loop spans 16 amino acids. The germline CDR1 and CDR2 sequences are MNHEY and SVGAGI. The CDR3 coding sequence is TGTGCCAGCAGTTTAACAACAGGGAATCTTGGTGAAAAACTGTTTTTT. It encodes CASSLTTGNLGEKLFF.